This T cell receptor beta chain appears in the sequencing data of a study of T-cell reconstitution after alpha-beta-depleted transplantation in children. This clonotype was seen once. The antigen is undetermined. Study conclusions and caveats: Several hundred rapidly expanded clones from non-depleted graft cells reportedly supplied alpha-beta T cells about two months post-transplant. Surviving recipient cells, namely T cells and thymic progenitors, were the source of high day-60 TCRbeta diversity in some patients. Diversity and T-cell counts at one year after transplant derived mostly from new T cells.

Unique molecular identifiers tagged the TCRbeta library. A single record per CDR3 protein comes from TCRdb applying MiXCR to the PCR reads. The sample shows around 580,000 distinct CDR3 sequences, under 30% of them seen only once. Looked up from germline, CDR1 is LGHNA and CDR2 is YNFKEQ. V shed 6 bases, J shed 2 bases, and the junction held 18 bases outside the gene matches. The CDR3 has 18 residues. This clonotype was obtained from a boy under three years old who had a stem cell transplant for acute myeloid leukemia, so the T cells may come from the graft donor. The input for sequencing was PBMCs, mostly from graft donor cells, taken 360 days after TCRalphabeta/CD19-depleted stem cell transplant. The chain employs TRBV4-2 and TRBJ1-2; 7 nucleotides agree with TRBD1. CDR3 amino acids: CASRPVPSRGQTNYGYTF. Written as DNA, the CDR3 is TGTGCCAGCAGACCCGTGCCCTCTAGGGGACAGACGAACTATGGCTACACCTTC.